This T cell receptor beta chain comes out of a study of shared clonotypes between healthy human individuals. Study results and caveats: Estimated richness values were generally larger in naive subsets than in memory subsets.

The CDR3 spans 16 residues. The V gene's germline CDR1 is MNHNS and CDR2 SASEGT. The ends lost 1 base at V and 7 bases at J; junction bases unmatched: 7. With respect to this clone: The antigen is unknown.

The assay used deep level. Libraries were prepared by immunoSEQ multiplex PCR; TCRdb keeps only in-frame clonotypes and omits some of them. The sample carries some 2,100,000 clones, around 95% recorded once. The gene calls are TRBV6-1 and TRBJ1-6; 7 bases agree with TRBD1. The sample taken for sequencing was naive CD4+ T cells sorted from blood. Indicated subset: CD45RA+ positively selected. The sequence derives from a man aged 18-30 years in good health. Here the CDR3 DNA reads TGTGCCAGCAGTGAAGTTTCAGGGGGTACCAATTCACCCCTCCACTTT. Amino acids: CASSEVSGGTNSPLHF.